This TCR beta chain is from a study of regulatory T cells in long-lasting Graves disease. Study-wide results and limits: Persistent patients had more shared public clonotypes (2,741) than new patients (about 870).

V dropped 6 bases and J dropped 11; count of bases not matched to a gene: 15. The CDR3 sequence is 14 residues long. Germline V CDR1 and CDR2: SGHTA, FQGNSA. For this clonotype: Antigen: not known. A much larger clone differs from this one at a single base, so this may be a read error.

Arm-PCR of CDR3 regions with iRepertoire HTBI primers generated TCR beta libraries. TCRdb fed the multiplex PCR reads into MiXCR, producing one record per CDR3 protein. The sample lists roughly 380,000 distinct CDR3 sequences, 15% to 18% occurring once. Time point reported: newly diagnosed GD, antithyroid drugs for less than 3 months. Researchers made the TCR library from RNA that was extracted from PBMCs. In each case, Graves' disease was diagnosed per American Thyroid Association guidelines. Patients of an endocrinology department in Xi'an, China, were included. The chain carries TRBV7-2 and TRBJ2-5; TRBD1 matches at 7 bases. The starting material was peripheral blood mononuclear cells (PBMCs), obtained at new diagnosis, from a patient treated with antithyroid drugs. The sequence was obtained from a female donor with Graves disease. The CDR3 DNA follows: TGTGCCAGCAGAAAACCGGGACAGTACAATGAGCAGTACTTC. Protein sequence: CASRKPGQYNEQYF. Complete variable domain (other parts from reference TRBV7-2 and TRBJ2-5): GAGVSQSPSNKVTEKGKDVELRCDPISGHTALYWYRQSLGQGLEFLIYFQGNSAPDKSGLPSDRFSAERTGGSVSTLTIQRTQQEDSAVYLCASRKPGQYNEQYFGPGTRLLVL.